The clone carrying this T cell receptor (beta chain) was seen at least ten times. This sample is part of a study of T cells in Graves' hyperthyroidism and ophthalmopathy. This CDR3 is built from 17 residues. V lost 2 bases to trimming and J lost 4 bases, with 21 bases between them. CDR1 and CDR2 (germline): GTSNPN, SVGIG (reference sequence). Amplified regions were TCR beta CDR3 sequences from RNA transcripts. Initially, a first-round RT-PCR of the TCR CDR3 employed the HTBI primer set. TCRdb re-analysed the multiplex PCR reads in MiXCR, keeping a single row per CDR3 protein. This table has roughly 250,000 distinct CDR3 sequences, roughly 15% appearing once.

Sequenced: blood. The clonotype comes from a woman aged 40 to 50 with Graves' hyperthyroidism that later progressed to Graves' ophthalmopathy. The chain combines TRBV30 with TRBJ2-1; a weak D match, TRBD2 (6 bases). Here the CDR3 reads CAWSPVGLALSYNEQFF. CDR3 sequence (DNA): TGTGCCTGGAGTCCGGTGGGGCTAGCGTTATCATACAATGAGCAGTTCTTC. The full variable domain, in which reference TRBV30 and TRBJ2-1 provide the parts outside the CDR3, is SQTIHQWPATLVQPVGSPLSLECTVEGTSNPNLYWYRQAAGRGLQLLFYSVGIGQISSEVPQNLSASRPQDRQFILSSKKLLLSDSGFYLCAWSPVGLALSYNEQFFGPGTRLTVL.